The clone carrying this T cell receptor beta chain was seen a handful of times. The antigen is undetermined. This entry belongs to a study of response to subunit inactivated influenza vaccine. Notes on the study in general: With each seasonal influenza vaccination, the authors suggested, few new T cells are recruited.

Trimming cost V 4 bases and J 3 bases; bases outside gene matches: 7. The CDR3 spans 14 residues. The V gene's germline CDR1 is SGHRS and CDR2 YFSETQ. TCRdb used MiXCR to reprocess the RT-PCR reads, holding one entry per CDR3 protein. The repertoire includes around 520,000 distinct CDR3 sequences, over 9.5% of them detected once, and 9.5% to 13% sits in the top ten. This clonotype was sampled from a man between 45 and 60 years old who received an inactivated influenza vaccine. The sequences come from PBMCs from blood, collected on the day of vaccination. The gene calls are TRBV5-1 and TRBJ2-7; 7 bases match TRBD1. Here the CDR3 reads CASSRDRTYYEQYF. DNA of the CDR3: TGCGCCAGCAGCCGGGACAGAACCTACTACGAGCAGTACTTC.